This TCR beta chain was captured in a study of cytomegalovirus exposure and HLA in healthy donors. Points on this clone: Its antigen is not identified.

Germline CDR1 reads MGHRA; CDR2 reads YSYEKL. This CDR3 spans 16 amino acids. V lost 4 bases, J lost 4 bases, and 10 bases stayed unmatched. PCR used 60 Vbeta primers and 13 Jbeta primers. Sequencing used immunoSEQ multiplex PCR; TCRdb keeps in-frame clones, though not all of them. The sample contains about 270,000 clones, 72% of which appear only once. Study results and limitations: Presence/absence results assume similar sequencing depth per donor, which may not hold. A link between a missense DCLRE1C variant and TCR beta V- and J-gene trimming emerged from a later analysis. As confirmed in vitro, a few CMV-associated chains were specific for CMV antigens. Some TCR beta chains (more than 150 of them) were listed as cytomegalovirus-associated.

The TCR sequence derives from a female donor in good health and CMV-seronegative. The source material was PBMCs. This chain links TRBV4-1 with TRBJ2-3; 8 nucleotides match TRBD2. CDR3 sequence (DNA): TGCGCCAGCAGCCGAGACCCAAGCGGGAGACCAGATACGCAGTATTTT. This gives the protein CASSRDPSGRPDTQYF.